The 31 T cell receptor beta chains presented below share a single source sample, sequenced in a study of blood T cell repertoires in COVID-19. This table comes from immunoSEQ multiplex PCR, and its TCRdb copy is limited to in-frame clones, with some not included. The table shows around 100,000 clones, with approximately 86% occurring only once. Material for sequencing was peripheral blood. Receptor source: a woman aged 45-59 years with COVID-19, enrolled during active disease.

This clone was seen just once. The chain joins TRBV2 to TRBJ1-2; TRBD1 might be the D (6 bases). The CDR3 covers 13 residues. The V and J ends lost 7 bases and 4 bases respectively, with 13 bases between them. CDR1 SNHLY and CDR2 FYNNEI come from the germline V gene. CDR3 in amino acids: CASIRQVTYGYTF. The DNA of the CDR3 is TGTGCCAGCATAAGACAGGTCACCTATGGCTACACCTTC.

The chain carries TRBV12-5 and TRBJ2-5; tentatively, D is TRBD2 (5 bases). The CDR3 loop spans 15 amino acids. Trimming removed 1 base from V and 5 bases from J, with 14 bases in between. Per the germline V gene, CDR1 is LGHNT and CDR2 is FRNRAP. Written as DNA, the CDR3 is TGTGCTAGTGGTTTGGGAGTGAGGGTACGGGAGACCCAGTACTTC. As protein: CASGLGVRVRETQYF.

The CDR3 region has the DNA TGCGCCAGCAGCCACCGGACAGCTGCGGAGAGGTCACCCCTCCACTTT. Protein product: CASSHRTAAERSPLHF. V usage is TRBV4-1 and J usage is TRBJ1-6; possible D gene TRBD1, 6 bases. The CDR3 sequence is 16 residues long. V was cut by 3 bases and J by 10 bases, with 19 bases left in between. CDR1 and CDR2 (germline): MGHRA, YSYEKL.

The chain joins TRBV7-2 to TRBJ1-6; D ambiguous. V was clipped by 0 bases and J by 8 bases, with 5 bases between them. This CDR3 has 13 amino acids. CDR1 is SGHTA and CDR2 is FQGNSA in the germline V gene. The CDR3 DNA sequence: TGTGCCAGCAGCTTAGCCGGGGATTCACCCCTCCACTTT. Translated: CASSLAGDSPLHF.

The chain combines TRBV7-3 with TRBJ2-2; a possible D gene is TRBD2 (6 bases). CDR3 length: 14 amino acids. Germline V gene lookup returns CDR1 SGHTA and CDR2 FQGTGA. V lost 2 bases to trimming and J lost 5 bases, with 9 bases between them. Here the CDR3 DNA reads TGTGCCAGCAGCTTAGGTAGCGGAACCGGGGAGCTGTTTTTT. This codes for CASSLGSGTGELFF.

The CDR3 region is CASSEGGGLYNEQFF. The DNA for the CDR3 is TGTGCCAGCAGTGAAGGCGGGGGGCTCTACAATGAGCAGTTCTTC. The genes are TRBV2 and TRBJ2-1, with TRBD2 identical over 8 bases. The CDR3 sequence is 15 residues long. CDR1 and CDR2 (germline): SNHLY, FYNNEI. V shed 1 base and J 3 bases; nucleotides not matched to a gene: 2.

The table lists this clone with a few counts. The rearrangement uses TRBV7-6 and TRBJ2-1, with 10 bases fitting TRBD1. This CDR3 has 13 residues. Looked up from germline, CDR1 is SGHVS and CDR2 is FNYEAQ. J gave up 9 bases and V 5 bases, and 4 bases lay outside the gene matches. The CDR3 region has the DNA TGTGCCAGCAGCGCCCGGACAGGGGGTGAGCAGTTCTTC. Its protein is CASSARTGGEQFF.

The rearrangement uses TRBV5-4 and TRBJ2-7; 8 nucleotides align to TRBD2. This CDR3 is 14 amino acids long. Germline V gives CDR1 SGHNT, CDR2 YYREEE (reference sequence). With 2 bases clipped from V and 1 base from J, the junction kept 2 bases outside the gene matches. CDR3 amino acids: CASSFGTSSYEQYF. The DNA of the CDR3 is TGTGCCAGCAGCTTCGGGACTAGTTCCTACGAGCAGTACTTC.

This clone appeared a single time. This chain links TRBV5-4 with TRBJ1-6; possible D gene TRBD1, 5 bases. Germline loops: CDR1 SGHNT, CDR2 YYREEE (reference sequence). CDR3 size: 17 residues. The V gene lost 2 bases and the J gene lost 9 bases, with 21 bases spanning the gap. Written as DNA, the CDR3 is TGTGCCAGCAGCTTAGCTTCCAGGGAAGGTGCTCGTTCACCCCTCCACTTT. It codes for CASSLASREGARSPLHF.

This clone has only one observation. The rearrangement joins TRBV5-1 to TRBJ2-7, with a tentative D call TRBD1 (6 bases). V was pared by 2 bases and J by 4 bases, with 16 bases between. The CDR3 totals 15 residues. From germline, CDR1 is SGHRS and CDR2 YFSETQ. The CDR3 DNA reads TGCGCCAGCAGCTTACAGGGTGACACGATGTACGAGCAGTACTTC. Its protein is CASSLQGDTMYEQYF.

This clone occurred a few times. V is TRBV29-1 and J is TRBJ2-5; TRBD1 agrees at 7 bases. From germline, CDR1 is SQVTM and CDR2 ANQGSEA. CDR3 size: 14 residues. Trimming removed 6 bases from V and 1 base from J; junction bases left unmatched: 8. Written as DNA, the CDR3 is TGCAGCGTGGAACCGGGGACAGTCCAAGAGACCCAGTACTTC. Translation: CSVEPGTVQETQYF.

The chain employs TRBV5-1 and TRBJ1-2; 8 nucleotides line up with TRBD1. Trimming at V came to 2 bases and at J to 1 base, leaving 4 bases not matched to a gene. The CDR3 consists of 15 residues. Looked up from germline, CDR1 is SGHRS and CDR2 is YFSETQ. This CDR3 is CASSLATGGNYGYTF. CDR3 in DNA: TGCGCCAGCAGCTTAGCCACAGGGGGTAACTATGGCTACACCTTC. Full variable domain (outside the CDR3, taken from reference TRBV5-1 and TRBJ1-2): KAGVTQTPRYLIKTRGQQVTLSCSPISGHRSVSWYQQTPGQGLQFLFEYFSETQRNKGNFPGRFSGRQFSNSRSEMNVSTLELGDSALYLCASSLATGGNYGYTFGSGTRLTVV.

The chain has TRBV4-3 and TRBJ1-1; weak D call: TRBD1 (6 bases). This CDR3 has 15 amino acids. Germline V gene data show CDR1 as LGHNA and CDR2 as YSLEER. V was clipped by 0 bases and J by 2 bases, with 10 bases between them. CDR3 loop: CASSQDWTVNTEAFF. In DNA, the CDR3 is TGCGCCAGCAGCCAAGATTGGACAGTAAACACTGAAGCTTTCTTT.

The V call is TRBV10-3, the J call TRBJ2-5; 12 bases map to TRBD1. This CDR3 region has 17 residues. V lost 11 bases and J lost 4; bases outside the gene matches: 17. The germline gives CDR1 ENHRY, CDR2 SYGVKD. This chain's CDR3 is CAVETGAGTGGLETQYF. CDR3 coding DNA: TGTGCCGTCGAGACGGGCGCGGGGACAGGGGGCTTAGAGACCCAGTACTTC.

V and J are TRBV6-4 and TRBJ1-4; 8 nucleotides agree with TRBD1. Germline CDR1 reads MRHNA; CDR2 reads SNTAGT. The CDR3 consists of 15 residues. V lost 4 bases and J lost 7; bases outside the gene matches: 8. The CDR3 region has the DNA TGTGCCAGCAGTGCGGAGACAGGGGAGTTTGAAAAACTGTTTTTT. Its translation: CASSAETGEFEKLFF.

In this sample, this clone turned up once. The CDR3 nucleotides are TGTGCCACCAGTGCCCAGAAACCACCCCCAACTAATGAAAAACTGTTTTTT. Its protein product is CATSAQKPPPTNEKLFF. The chain is built from TRBV24-1 and TRBJ1-4; unclear D gene. In germline, CDR1 is KGHDR, CDR2 SFDVKD. The germline V and J ends were trimmed by 5 bases and 0 bases, with 15 bases remaining between them. The length of the CDR3 is 17 residues.

The chain carries TRBV28 and TRBJ2-5; 8 nucleotides line up with TRBD1. This CDR3 comprises 14 residues. Looked up from germline, CDR1 is MDHEN and CDR2 is SYDVKM. The ends lost 4 bases at V and 7 bases at J; junction bases unmatched: 8. The CDR3 coding sequence is TGTGCCAGCAGTTCGGGACAGGATCTCGGGACCCAGTACTTC. The encoded protein is CASSSGQDLGTQYF.

The chain couples TRBV9 to TRBJ1-1; D is unclear. The germline V gene has CDR1 SGDLS and CDR2 YYNGEE. V was trimmed by 3 bases and J by 2 bases, leaving 20 bases between them. The CDR3 is 17 amino acids. The CDR3 sequence is CASSASSGRLKNTEAFF. The CDR3 DNA follows: TGTGCCAGCAGCGCATCCTCGGGGAGGTTAAAAAACACTGAAGCTTTCTTT.

The chain recombines TRBV6-4 with TRBJ2-7; 8 bases match TRBD1. Trimming removed 4 bases from V and 4 bases from J; junction bases left unmatched: 9. Germline V gives CDR1 MRHNA, CDR2 SNTAGT. The CDR3 totals 15 residues. The CDR3 reads CASSGGQGALYEQYF. Written as DNA, the CDR3 is TGTGCCAGCAGTGGGGGGCAGGGGGCGTTGTACGAGCAGTACTTC.

The J gene is TRBJ1-1, the V gene TRBV4-3; D not resolved. This CDR3 spans 13 amino acids. The germline V gene has CDR1 LGHNA and CDR2 YSLEER. V was trimmed by 2 bases and J by 3 bases, leaving 7 bases between them. The CDR3 reads CASSQFSDTEAFF. The DNA for the CDR3 is TGCGCCAGCAGCCAATTTTCTGACACTGAAGCTTTCTTT.

The chain has TRBV6-5 and TRBJ2-7; the match to TRBD1 covers 8 bases. CDR3 size: 15 residues. With V trimmed by 6 bases and J by 5 bases, 12 bases remained unmatched. Per germline, CDR1 MNHEY and CDR2 SVGAGI. CDR3 coding DNA: TGTGCCAGCAGCGAGGGCCAGGACAGGGTCCACGAGCAGTACTTC. This sequence encodes CASSEGQDRVHEQYF.

In DNA, the CDR3 is TGTGCCACGGGGGTCGGATACGAGCAGTACTTC. This translates into CATGVGYEQYF. The chain recombines TRBV28 with TRBJ2-7; possible D gene TRBD2, 6 bases. CDR1 is MDHEN, CDR2 SYDVKM, per germline. The CDR3 extends over 11 amino acids. The V end lost 10 bases, the J end lost 4 bases, and 11 bases lay between the germline ends.

The genes are TRBV19 and TRBJ2-7; D unresolved. The CDR3 covers 14 residues. CDR1 is LNHDA and CDR2 is SQIVND in the germline V gene (reference sequence). With 3 bases removed from V and 0 bases from J, the gap between germline ends came to 9 bases. The CDR3 bases are TGTGCCAGTAGTATTTCGGCGGTCTCCTACGAGCAGTACTTC. This encodes CASSISAVSYEQYF.

The chain carries TRBV2 and TRBJ2-1; TRBD1 aligns across 7 bases. J lost 7 bases, V lost 5 bases, and 8 bases had no gene match. Germline CDR1 is SNHLY and CDR2 is FYNNEI. The CDR3 consists of 14 residues. The CDR3 DNA reads TGTGCCAGCAGTTTGAGACAGGGTGTAAATGAGCAGTTCTTC. Translating gives CASSLRQGVNEQFF.

The chain has TRBV30 and TRBJ2-1; no clear D. Trimming pared 2 bases from V and 4 bases from J, leaving 12 bases between. CDR3 length equals 14 residues. The V gene's germline CDR1 is GTSNPN and CDR2 SVGIG (reference sequence). The CDR3 bases are TGTGCCTGGAGTCCGATGACACCTTACAATGAGCAGTTCTTC. It yields the protein CAWSPMTPYNEQFF.

This clone was found a few times. CDR3 sequence: CASSTGTGVTEAFF. The CDR3 DNA reads TGTGCCAGCTCTACCGGGACAGGGGTAACTGAAGCTTTCTTT. The chain joins TRBV3-1 (or the pseudogene TRBV3-2) to TRBJ1-1, with 10 positions matching TRBD1. J was trimmed by 5 bases and V by 8 bases; bases with no gene match: 8. Germline loops: CDR1 LGHDT, CDR2 YNNKEL (reference sequence). This CDR3 contains 14 residues.

The V and J genes are TRBV2 and TRBJ1-1; D gene ambiguous. Trimming took off 2 bases at V and 1 base at J, with 5 bases between the two ends. Germline CDR1 and CDR2: SNHLY and FYNNEI. The CDR3 runs to 13 residues. CDR3 bases: TGTGCCAGCAGTGAACAGGAGAACACTGAAGCTTTCTTT. Translation gives CASSEQENTEAFF.

This chain uses TRBV6-2 or TRBV6-3 with TRBJ1-5; D may be TRBD1 (6 bases). Germline-derived CDR1 and CDR2 are MNHEY and SVGEGT. The CDR3 consists of 18 residues. Deletions cut 6 bases from V and 2 bases from J, with 23 bases between. For the CDR3, the DNA is TGTGCCAGCAGCAATATTGACAGGTCCTCGTTCCGCAATCAGCCCCAGCATTTT. It encodes CASSNIDRSSFRNQPQHF.

The V gene is TRBV11-3, the J gene TRBJ2-1, with TRBD2 identical over 8 bases. Germline CDR1 SGHNT, CDR2 YENEEA. This CDR3 region has 17 residues. The ends lost 5 bases at V and 5 bases at J; junction bases unmatched: 14. The CDR3 coding sequence is TGTGCCAGCAGCCAAATGTTCGTCGGGGGGGCCCACAATGAGCAGTTCTTC. It specifies CASSQMFVGGAHNEQFF.

Here the CDR3 reads CASSQLGGADSNQPQHF. For the CDR3, the DNA is TGTGCCAGCAGCCAATTAGGGGGCGCGGATAGCAATCAGCCCCAGCATTTT. The chain is built from TRBV14 and TRBJ1-5, with TRBD1 identical over 7 bases. The CDR3 spans 17 residues. Germline CDR1 is SGHDN and CDR2 is FVKESK. V lost 2 bases and J lost 0; bases outside the gene matches: 7.

This clone was recorded once. This chain connects TRBV11-2 to TRBJ2-5; D unresolved. Per germline, CDR1 SGHAT and CDR2 FQNNGV. Trimming pared 2 bases from V and 1 base from J, leaving 14 bases between. The CDR3 covers 16 residues. The CDR3 nucleotides read TGTGCCAGCAGCTTATTCGCAGGCATGGGCCAAGAGACCCAGTACTTC. Translated: CASSLFAGMGQETQYF. The whole variable domain, filled in from reference TRBV11-2 and TRBJ2-5, reads EAGVAQSPRYKIIEKRQSVAFWCNPISGHATLYWYQQILGQGPKLLIQFQNNGVVDDSQLPKDRFSAERLKGVDSTLKIQPAKLEDSAVYLCASSLFAGMGQETQYFGPGTRLLVL.